Presented here are 2 T cell receptor beta chains from one specimen sequenced in a study of cytomegalovirus exposure and HLA in healthy donors (dated by TCRdb to 2016 to 2017). Libraries were constructed by the immunoSEQ multiplex PCR assay. For the multiplex PCR, a mixture combining 60 forward primers for TCR Vbeta segments and 13 reverse primers for TCR Jbeta segments was used. TCRdb took over this immuneACCESS table, retaining in-frame rearrangements with V and J assigned. Such tables are incomplete; in checked studies, under half of the missing clones stem from an unresolved V gene, and the remainder is unexplained. The sample data list under 200,000 clones, and 75% to 85% of these were observed just once. The top ten clonotypes cover 0.7% to 0.85% of the sample. The sequenced sample was PBMCs. These receptors were collected from a female donor in good health and CMV-seronegative.

This clone showed up just a few times. The chain uses TRBV28 and TRBJ2-7; D perhaps matches TRBD1 (6 bases). Germline CDR1 reads MDHEN; CDR2 reads SYDVKM. Trimming removed 6 bases at V and 0 bases at J, with 12 bases between. The CDR3 is made up of 14 amino acids. As DNA, the CDR3 is TGTGCCAGCAGCCGTCAGGGGCGCTCCTACGAGCAGTACTTC. Residues: CASSRQGRSYEQYF.

This chain joins TRBV5-1 and TRBJ2-5, with D possibly being TRBD1 (6 bases). Germline-derived CDR1 and CDR2 are SGHRS and YFSETQ. V was trimmed by 0 bases and J by 5 bases, leaving 8 bases between them. The CDR3 loop spans 13 amino acids. The CDR3, as DNA: TGCGCCAGCAGCTTGGATGGGGGCGAGACCCAGTACTTC. It encodes CASSLDGGETQYF.